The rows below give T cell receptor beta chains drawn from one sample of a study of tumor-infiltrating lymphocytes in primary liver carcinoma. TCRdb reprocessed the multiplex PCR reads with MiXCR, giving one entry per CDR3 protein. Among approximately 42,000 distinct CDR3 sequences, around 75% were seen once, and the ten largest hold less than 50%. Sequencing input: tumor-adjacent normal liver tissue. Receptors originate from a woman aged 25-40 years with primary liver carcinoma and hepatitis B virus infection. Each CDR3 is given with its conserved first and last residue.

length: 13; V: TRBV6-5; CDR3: CASGGTAGNEQFF
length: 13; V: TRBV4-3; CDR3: CANSQGRGFEQYF
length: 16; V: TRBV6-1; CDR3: CASSERGVANTGELLF
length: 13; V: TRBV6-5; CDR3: CASRDSAYIEQFF
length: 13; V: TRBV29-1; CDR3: CSVTSRNRYEQYF
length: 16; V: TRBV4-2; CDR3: CGSSQEGGAGANVLTF
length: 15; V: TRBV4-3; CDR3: CASSHSSGAYNEQFF
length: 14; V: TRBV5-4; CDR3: CASSPGQGSYGYTF
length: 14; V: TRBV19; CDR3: CASKGQRESDEQFF
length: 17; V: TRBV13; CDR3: CAISFPRGERGQETQYF
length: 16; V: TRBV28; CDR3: CASSIHRGQVFFILHF
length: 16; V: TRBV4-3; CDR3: CASSQGDYYPVNRQFF
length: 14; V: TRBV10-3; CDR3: CAIGTGTNTGELFF
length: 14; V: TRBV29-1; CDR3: CSAPLTSGWNEQFF
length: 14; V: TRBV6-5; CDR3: CASSPGLASHEQYF
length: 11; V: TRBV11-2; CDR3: CASSPGTTLHF
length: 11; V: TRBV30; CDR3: CAWSVAELPFF
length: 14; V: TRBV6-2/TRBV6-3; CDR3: CVSRIAGDTGELFF
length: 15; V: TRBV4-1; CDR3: CVSSQVRESNEKLFF
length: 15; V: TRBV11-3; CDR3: CAWSPGVGAYNEQFF
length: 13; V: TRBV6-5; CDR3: CASGRAASYEQFF
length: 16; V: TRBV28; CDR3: CASSTHRGQVFLTLHF
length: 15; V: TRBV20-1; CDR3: CSAGGKGVYNQPQHF
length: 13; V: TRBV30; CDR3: CAWCPTGPSPLHF
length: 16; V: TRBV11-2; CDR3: CARNSRTSGRSYEQYF
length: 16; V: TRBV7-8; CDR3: CANSLVRFRSTGGLFF
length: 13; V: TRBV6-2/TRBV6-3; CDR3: CASSRTDTGELFF
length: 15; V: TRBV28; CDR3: CASKVLGLETYEQYF
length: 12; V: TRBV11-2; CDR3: CAGRDGGDIQNF
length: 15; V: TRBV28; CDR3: CASSLGRRKLETQYF
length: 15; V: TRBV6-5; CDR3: CASTLTAPGVNEQFF
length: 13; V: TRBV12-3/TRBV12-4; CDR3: CASVSTGQGTQHF
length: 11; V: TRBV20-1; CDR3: CSAPRSREQYF
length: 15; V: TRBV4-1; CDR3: CTSSRTRGSTGELFF
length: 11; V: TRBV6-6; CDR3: CANTSYNEQFF
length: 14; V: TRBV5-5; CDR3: CASSLGGGLNIQYF
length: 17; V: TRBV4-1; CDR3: CASRAGLAGEHYNEQFF
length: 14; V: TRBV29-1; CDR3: CSVGGGGAPETQYF
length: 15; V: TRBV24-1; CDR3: CPTSAREGLTWELLF
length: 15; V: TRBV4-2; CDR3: CASSQGGLGGGTQYF
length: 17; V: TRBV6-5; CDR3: CASSPCDRLNSGNTIYF
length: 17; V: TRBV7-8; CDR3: CASSVTTSGSRKNTKYF
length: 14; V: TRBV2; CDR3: CASTSGGFYNEQFF
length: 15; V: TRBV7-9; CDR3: CASSPSGDRIVGYTF
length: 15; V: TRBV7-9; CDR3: CASSSAGKFDEKLFF
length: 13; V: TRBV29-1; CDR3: CRVGTGRRETQYF
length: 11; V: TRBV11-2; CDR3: CISSPGTALYF
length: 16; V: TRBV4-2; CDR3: CASSQATASGGYEQYF
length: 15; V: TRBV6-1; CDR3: CASSEGAIGTDTQYF
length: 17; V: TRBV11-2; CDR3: CTGSITGGGSWTYEQYF
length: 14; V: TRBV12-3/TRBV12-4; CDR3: CASGFRGADSPLHF
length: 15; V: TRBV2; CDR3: CASNEEGTANKPQHF
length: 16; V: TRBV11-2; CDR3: CASSSRTSGRSYMQYF
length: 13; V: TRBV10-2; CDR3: CASAERWYDEQHF
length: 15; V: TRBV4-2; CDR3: CASNQSSGSSYEQYF
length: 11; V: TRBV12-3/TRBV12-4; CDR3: CDSRMVDEQFF